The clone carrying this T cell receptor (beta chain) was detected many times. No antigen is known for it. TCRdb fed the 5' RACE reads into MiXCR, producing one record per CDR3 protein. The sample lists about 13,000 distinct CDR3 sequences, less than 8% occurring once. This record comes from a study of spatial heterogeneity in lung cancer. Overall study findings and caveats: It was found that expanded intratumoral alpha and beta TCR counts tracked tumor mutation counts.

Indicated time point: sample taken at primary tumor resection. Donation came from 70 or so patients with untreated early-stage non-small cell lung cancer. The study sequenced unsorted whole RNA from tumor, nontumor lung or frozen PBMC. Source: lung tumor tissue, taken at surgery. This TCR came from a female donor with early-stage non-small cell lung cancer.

In DNA form, the CDR3 reads TGTGCCAGTAGTAGGTCCCCCGAAGAGACCCAGTACTTC. Translated, it gives CASSRSPEETQYF. The chain has TRBV19 and TRBJ2-5; D remains ambiguous. Germline assignment: CDR1 LNHDA and CDR2 SQIVND (reference sequence). This CDR3 spans 13 amino acids. The V end was cut by 4 bases, the J end by 3 bases, with 9 bases between.